This T cell receptor beta chain was recovered during a study of T cell clonality in common variable immunodeficiency. Findings and caveats of the study: CVID patient heterogeneity limited repertoire-clinical complication correlations. CVID subjects had higher TCRbeta clonality than healthy controls, most marked in about a third.

Donors gave roughly 4.5 to 8 ml heparinized peripheral whole blood. As for this clone: Its antigen is currently unknown. The read gets to within 3 residues of the CDR3 end, and the germline J gene fills in the rest.

Equal genomic DNA amounts from CVID and control samples were sequenced. Method: immunoSEQ multiplex PCR; TCRdb's copy keeps in-frame clones and lacks some. The sample contains fewer than 60,000 clones, none of them singletons. Trimming cost V 3 bases and J 3 bases, with 9 bases left between them. Germline V gives CDR1 SQVTM, CDR2 ANQGSEA. The CDR3 contains 13 residues. This TCR was recovered from a person aged 18 to 75 in good health. Sequenced: peripheral blood mononuclear cells. The rearrangement joins TRBV29-1 to TRBJ1-3, with D uncertain. The CDR3 bases that were read are TGCAGCGTTGAGTATCAAGGTGGAAACACC. As protein: CSVEYQGGNT. The whole CDR3 reads CSVEYQGGNTIYF.